This TCR beta chain was sequenced in a study of cytomegalovirus exposure and HLA in healthy donors. This clone was counted between two and nine times. PCR amplification relied on 60 Vbeta primers (plus 13 Jbeta primers). Clones were read by immunoSEQ multiplex PCR, and TCRdb kept only the in-frame ones, dropping some. The sample lists fewer than 75,000 clones, 60% to 85% occurring once. Trimming took off 3 bases at V and 1 base at J, with 14 bases between the two ends. Germline CDR1 SGHVS, CDR2 FQNEAQ. This CDR3 has 16 amino acids. The sequenced material came from PBMCs. This TCR came from a man aged 70-80 years in good health and CMV-seronegative. The rearrangement links TRBV7-8 to TRBJ2-3, with D perhaps matching TRBD2 (6 bases). Here the CDR3 reads CASSFKPGLGTDTQYF. DNA for the CDR3: TGTGCCAGCAGCTTTAAGCCGGGACTTGGCACAGATACGCAGTATTTT.